Listed below are T cell receptor beta chains from one sample, sequenced in a study of Graves' ophthalmopathy and Graves' hyperthyroidism. In TCRdb, the multiplex PCR reads were re-called with MiXCR into one record per CDR3 protein. The sample yields some 380,000 distinct CDR3 sequences, 15% seen once. Sequenced sample: peripheral blood. These TCRs come from a woman between 18 and 30 years old with stable Graves' hyperthyroidism. Each CDR3 is given with its conserved first and last residue.

V	J	CDR3
TRBV6-2/TRBV6-3	TRBJ2-7	CASSYFHYEQYF
TRBV29-1	TRBJ2-5	CSVENARRGVGTQYF
TRBV6-2/TRBV6-3	TRBJ1-5	CASSYSYSRDQPQHF
TRBV12-3/TRBV12-4	TRBJ1-6	CASSLGGVGHSPLHF
TRBV6-1	TRBJ1-5	CASSAGQGDQPQHF
TRBV7-3	TRBJ2-5	CASSLGSGGGARETQYF
TRBV2	TRBJ2-4	CASSHPGGAKNIQYF
TRBV27	TRBJ2-5	CASSLSDRGETQYF
TRBV12-3/TRBV12-4	TRBJ2-3	CASSQPPGLAGGDTQYF
TRBV9	TRBJ2-7	CASSVGSEPYEQYF
TRBV4-1	TRBJ2-4	CASSQDSGTRNIQYF
TRBV7-2	TRBJ2-7	CASSFRQADEQYF
TRBV12-3/TRBV12-4	TRBJ1-6	CASSWGPGGNSPLHF
TRBV6-1	TRBJ2-7	CASSKQGSLMVQYF
TRBV6-1	TRBJ1-1	CASTPGQGGGEAFF
TRBV19	TRBJ2-2	CASTLVRSGELFF
TRBV7-8	TRBJ2-7	CASSLSLYEQYF
TRBV27	TRBJ2-7	CASSGSRTGSNEQYF
TRBV20-1	TRBJ2-7	CSAAPTSGGPKEQYF
TRBV20-1	TRBJ1-5	CSARQGGGYSNQPQHF
TRBV10-2	TRBJ2-7	CASSPGTNYEQYF
TRBV12-3/TRBV12-4	TRBJ1-6	CASISGGAGSPLHF
TRBV6-4	TRBJ1-1	CASSDSSEGTEAFF